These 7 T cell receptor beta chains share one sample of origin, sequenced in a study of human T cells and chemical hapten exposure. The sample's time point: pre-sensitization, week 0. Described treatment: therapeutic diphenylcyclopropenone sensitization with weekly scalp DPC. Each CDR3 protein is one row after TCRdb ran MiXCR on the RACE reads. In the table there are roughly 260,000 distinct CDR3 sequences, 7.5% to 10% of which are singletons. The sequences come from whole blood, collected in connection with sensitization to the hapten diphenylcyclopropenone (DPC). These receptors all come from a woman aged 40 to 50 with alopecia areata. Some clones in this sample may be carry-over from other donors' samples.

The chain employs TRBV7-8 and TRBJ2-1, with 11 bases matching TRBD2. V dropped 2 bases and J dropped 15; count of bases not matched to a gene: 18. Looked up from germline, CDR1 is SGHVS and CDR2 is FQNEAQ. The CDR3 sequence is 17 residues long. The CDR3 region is CASSLTPTSGDPARAFF. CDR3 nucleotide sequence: TGTGCCAGCAGCTTAACTCCGACTAGCGGGGACCCGGCCCGCGCGTTCTTC.

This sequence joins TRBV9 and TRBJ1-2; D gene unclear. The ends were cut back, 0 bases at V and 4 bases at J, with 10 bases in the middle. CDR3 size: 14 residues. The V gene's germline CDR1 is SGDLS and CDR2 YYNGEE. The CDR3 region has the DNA TGTGCCAGCAGCGTAGGGGATACCTCCTATGGCTACACCTTC. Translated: CASSVGDTSYGYTF.

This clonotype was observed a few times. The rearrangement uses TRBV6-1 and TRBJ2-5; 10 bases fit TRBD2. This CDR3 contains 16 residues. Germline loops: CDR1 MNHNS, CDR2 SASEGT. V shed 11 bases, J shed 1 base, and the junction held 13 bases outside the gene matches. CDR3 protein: CASKRRAGGVQETQYF. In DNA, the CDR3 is TGTGCCTCTAAGAGACGAGCGGGAGGGGTCCAAGAGACCCAGTACTTC.

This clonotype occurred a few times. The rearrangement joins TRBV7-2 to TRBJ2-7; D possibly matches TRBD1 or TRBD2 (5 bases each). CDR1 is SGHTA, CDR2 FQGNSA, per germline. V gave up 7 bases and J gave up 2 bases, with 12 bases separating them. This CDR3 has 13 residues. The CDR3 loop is CASTWDGAYEQYF. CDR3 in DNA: TGTGCCAGCACCTGGGACGGGGCCTACGAGCAGTACTTC. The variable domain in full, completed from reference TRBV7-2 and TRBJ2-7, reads GAGVSQSPSNKVTEKGKDVELRCDPISGHTALYWYRQSLGQGLEFLIYFQGNSAPDKSGLPSDRFSAERTGGSVSTLTIQRTQQEDSAVYLCASTWDGAYEQYFGPGTRLTVT.

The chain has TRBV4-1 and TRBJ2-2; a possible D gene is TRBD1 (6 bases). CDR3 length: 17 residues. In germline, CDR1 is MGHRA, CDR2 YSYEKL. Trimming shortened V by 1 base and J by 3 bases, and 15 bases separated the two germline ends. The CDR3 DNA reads TGCGCCAGCAGCCAAGGCGGTACCGGACAGCACACCGGGGAGCTGTTTTTT. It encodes CASSQGGTGQHTGELFF.

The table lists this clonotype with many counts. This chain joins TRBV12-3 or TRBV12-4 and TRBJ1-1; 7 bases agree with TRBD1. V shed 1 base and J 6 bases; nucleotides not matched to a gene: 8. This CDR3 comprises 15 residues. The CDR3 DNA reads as TGTGCCAGCAGTTTAGGGGGACAGCGAGGGGCTGAAGCTTTCTTT. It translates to CASSLGGQRGAEAFF.

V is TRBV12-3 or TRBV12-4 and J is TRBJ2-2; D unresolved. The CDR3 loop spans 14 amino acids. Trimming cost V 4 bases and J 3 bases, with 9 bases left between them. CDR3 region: CASSYQADTGELFF. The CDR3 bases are TGTGCCAGCAGTTACCAGGCGGACACCGGGGAGCTGTTTTTT.